The 26 T cell receptor beta chains given below trace back to one sample, sequenced in a study of blood T cells in healthy people across ages. For the second PCR, which ran for about 7 to 11 cycles, a sample-barcoded 5' primer and a J-beta primer mix were used. TCRdb reanalysed the 5' RACE reads using MiXCR and keeps one entry per CDR3 protein. The data hold roughly 930,000 distinct CDR3 sequences, with around 48% observed a single time. The source material was blood. These receptors were collected from a man aged 25 to 40 in good health.

In DNA, the CDR3 is TGTGCCACCAGCAGACAGGGACAGGGACCTTACGAGCAGTACTTC. Protein product: CATSRQGQGPYEQYF. The V call is TRBV15, the J call TRBJ2-7, with 9 bases aligning to TRBD1. Germline lookup yields CDR1 LNHNV and CDR2 YYDKDF (reference sequence). V lost 2 bases and J lost 4; bases outside the gene matches: 6. This CDR3 is 15 amino acids long.

Of note for this clonotype: This may come from a read error, since a much larger clone is one base off. V and J are TRBV28 and TRBJ2-7, with 12 bases fitting TRBD1. The CDR3 consists of 16 residues. Germline V CDR1 and CDR2: MDHEN, SYDVKM. The CDR3 region has the DNA TGTGTCAGCAGTCTCGGGACAGGGGGCGTAAAACACGAGCAGTACTTC. Its protein product is CVSSLGTGGVKHEQYF.

This clonotype was detected once. The V and J genes are TRBV3-1 and TRBJ2-7; 11 positions match TRBD1. The CDR3 consists of 16 residues. V was pared by 6 bases and J by 6 bases, with 13 bases of the junction left unmatched. The germline gives CDR1 LGHDT, CDR2 YNNKEL (reference sequence). The CDR3 reads CASRQSGTGGRGEQYF. The CDR3, as DNA: TGTGCCAGCAGACAATCAGGGACAGGGGGAAGAGGCGAGCAGTACTTC.

This clonotype has more than one count but fewer than ten. The chain recombines TRBV5-1 with TRBJ2-5; D remains unclear. This CDR3 is built from 14 residues. V was shortened by 4 bases and J by 1 base, with 11 bases between the two germline ends. Per germline, CDR1 SGHRS and CDR2 YFSETQ. The CDR3 here is CASSSQDPQETQYF. CDR3 nucleotides: TGCGCCAGCAGCAGCCAGGACCCCCAAGAGACCCAGTACTTC.

This clonotype was seen a few times. The rearrangement uses TRBV4-2 and TRBJ2-5; the D is unclear. V was pared by 1 base and J by 5 bases, with 8 bases between. Germline loops: CDR1 LGHNA, CDR2 YNFKEQ. The CDR3 is 13 amino acids. The CDR3 loop is CASSQGPGETQYF. CDR3 DNA: TGTGCCAGCAGCCAAGGGCCCGGTGAGACCCAGTACTTC.

There are a few counts of this clonotype. The CDR3 is CASSLGDGVQYF. CDR3 sequence (DNA): TGTGCCAGCAGCTTGGGGGACGGCGTTCAGTACTTC. The chain carries TRBV7-2 and TRBJ2-4; either TRBD1 or TRBD2 may supply D (5 bases each). The germline V gene encodes CDR1 SGHTA and CDR2 FQGNSA. This CDR3 is built from 12 residues. With 3 bases removed from V and 11 bases from J, the gap between germline ends came to 11 bases.

The chain joins TRBV11-2 to TRBJ2-2; TRBD2 is a possible D gene (6 bases). The CDR3 consists of 19 residues. The germline V and J ends were trimmed by 1 base and 2 bases, with 20 bases remaining between them. CDR1 SGHAT and CDR2 FQNNGV come from the germline V gene. The CDR3: CASSLGPPRGEPNTGELFF. The CDR3 DNA reads TGTGCCAGCAGCTTAGGCCCCCCGCGGGGCGAGCCAAACACCGGGGAGCTGTTTTTT.

The chain joins TRBV25-1 to TRBJ2-3; the D is unclear. This CDR3 has 14 amino acids. Per germline, CDR1 MGHDK and CDR2 SYGVNS. Trimming cost V 6 bases and J 4 bases, with 14 bases left between them. CDR3 in amino acids: CASSEVGFPDTQYF. The CDR3 nucleotides read TGTGCCAGCAGCGAGGTGGGGTTCCCAGATACGCAGTATTTT.

A few counts support this clonotype. V is TRBV13 and J is TRBJ2-4; 13 positions agree with TRBD2. Judging by the DNA end, TRBJ2-7 fits better; the J call may be wrong. This CDR3 has 14 amino acids. The germline V gene has CDR1 PRHDT and CDR2 FYEKMQ (reference sequence). The CDR3 loop reads CASSSGTSGAEQYF. As DNA, the CDR3 is TGTGCCAGCAGCTCTGGGACTAGCGGGGCCGAGCAGTACTTC.

Only one count was recorded for this clonotype. The chain links TRBV9 to TRBJ2-5; tentatively, D is TRBD2 (5 bases). Trimming took 0 bases from V and 3 from J, leaving 12 bases between them. Germline lookup yields CDR1 SGDLS and CDR2 YYNGEE. The CDR3 consists of 15 residues. The CDR3: CASSVATGFEETQYF. CDR3 in DNA: TGTGCCAGCAGCGTAGCTACGGGGTTCGAAGAGACCCAGTACTTC.

The CDR3 DNA sequence: TGCGCCAGCAGCCAGCCCGGGACTGGCACAGATACGCAGTATTTT. It yields the protein CASSQPGTGTDTQYF. The chain carries TRBV4-1 and TRBJ2-3; D might be TRBD2 (6 bases). The V and J ends lost 3 bases and 1 base respectively, with 11 bases between them. The CDR3 runs to 15 residues. The V gene's germline CDR1 is MGHRA and CDR2 YSYEKL.

This rearrangement joins TRBV30 to TRBJ2-7; TRBD1 is a possible D gene (5 bases). In germline, CDR1 is GTSNPN, CDR2 SVGIG (reference sequence). This CDR3 has 13 residues. Deletions cut 5 bases from V and 0 bases from J, with 11 bases between. DNA for the CDR3: TGTGCCTGGGGCGACAGCTACTCCTACGAGCAGTACTTC. Amino acids: CAWGDSYSYEQYF.

The chain employs TRBV7-6 and TRBJ1-1, with D perhaps TRBD1 (6 bases). V lost 5 bases, J lost 4 bases, and 11 bases lay in between. Looked up from germline, CDR1 is SGHVS and CDR2 is FNYEAQ. The CDR3 extends over 13 amino acids. CDR3 sequence (DNA): TGTGCCAGCAGCCCAAGCAGGGGCACTGAAGCTTTCTTT. Amino acid sequence: CASSPSRGTEAFF.

This clonotype was seen just once. The V call is TRBV7-6, the J call TRBJ2-1; 7 nucleotides align to TRBD2. This CDR3 is 15 amino acids long. V trimming: 3 bases; J trimming: 8 bases; junction bases outside the gene matches: 10. The V gene's germline CDR1 is SGHVS and CDR2 FNYEAQ. In DNA, the CDR3 is TGTGCCAGCAGCTTGGCGGGGGTGGGGCTCGATGAGCAGTTCTTC. It specifies CASSLAGVGLDEQFF.

This chain joins TRBV6-5 and TRBJ1-2; perhaps TRBD1 as D (6 bases). CDR1 and CDR2 from the germline V gene are MNHEY and SVGAGI. CDR3 length equals 15 residues. V was shortened by 0 bases and J by 6 bases, with 14 bases between the two germline ends. CDR3 sequence: CASSYSMGGGDGYTF. In DNA form, the CDR3 reads TGTGCCAGCAGTTACTCGATGGGGGGCGGGGATGGCTACACCTTC.

The chain joins TRBV20-1 to TRBJ2-3; perhaps D is TRBD1 or TRBD2 (5 bases each). From germline, CDR1 is DFQATT and CDR2 SNEGSKA (reference sequence). V shed 3 bases and J shed 2 bases, with 15 bases lying between them. The length of the CDR3 is 15 residues. The DNA for the CDR3 is TGCAGTGCTAGCCAAGAGTGGGACGACACAGATACGCAGTATTTT. Protein product: CSASQEWDDTDTQYF.

V gene TRBV18 combines with J gene TRBJ2-7; perhaps D is TRBD1 or TRBD2 (6 bases each). Trimming left V 1 base short and J 2 bases short, with 15 bases between. The CDR3 runs to 16 residues. In germline, CDR1 is KGHSH, CDR2 LQKENI. The CDR3 nucleotides are TGTGCCAGCTCACCACAAGGGGGAGGACCCACCTACGAGCAGTACTTC. It encodes CASSPQGGGPTYEQYF.

The chain combines TRBV2 with TRBJ1-4; 8 nucleotides agree with TRBD1. Germline V gives CDR1 SNHLY, CDR2 FYNNEI. Losses at the gene ends were 6 bases for V and 1 base for J; bases not matched to a gene: 7. The CDR3 has 16 residues. CDR3: CASSAQGARTNEKLFF. CDR3 DNA sequence: TGTGCCAGCAGCGCTCAGGGGGCTAGAACTAATGAAAAACTGTTTTTT.

The gene calls are TRBV28 and TRBJ2-6; 10 bases agree with TRBD1. This CDR3 is built from 19 residues. V was clipped by 7 bases and J by 3 bases; unmatched bases: 15. CDR1 is MDHEN and CDR2 is SYDVKM in the germline V gene. The CDR3 spells CASTPHQGQGIGGANVLTF. CDR3 DNA: TGTGCCAGCACCCCCCACCAGGGACAGGGGATTGGTGGGGCCAACGTCCTGACTTTC.

To note about this clonotype: One end of the junction is discordant with germline, which a read error may explain. The chain couples TRBV28 to TRBJ1-1, with unresolved D. Germline CDR1 reads MDHEN; CDR2 reads SYDVKM. CDR3 length: 11 amino acids. In nucleotides, the CDR3 is TGTGCCTCCTCCTCCAACACTGGAGCTTTCTTT. It translates to CASSSNTGAFF.

This chain uses TRBV6-6 with TRBJ2-3; D is unclear. The CDR3 totals 15 residues. Germline V gives CDR1 MNHNY, CDR2 SVGAGI (reference sequence). Trimming removed 8 bases at V and 2 bases at J, with 17 bases between. CDR3 sequence reads: CASRSPDLPTDTQYF. The CDR3 nucleotides are TGTGCCAGCCGATCCCCAGACCTCCCCACAGATACGCAGTATTTT.

The chain has TRBV20-1 and TRBJ1-6; D not certain. The V and J ends lost 3 bases and 7 bases respectively, with 10 bases between them. This CDR3 has 13 amino acids. The germline gives CDR1 DFQATT, CDR2 SNEGSKA (reference sequence). The CDR3 region is CSASVGRNSPLHF. The CDR3 DNA sequence: TGCAGTGCTAGTGTAGGGAGGAATTCACCCCTCCACTTT.

This clonotype was seen repeatedly, ten times or more. The rearrangement joins TRBV7-9 to TRBJ2-5, with D uncertain. The CDR3 runs 12 residues. Germline CDR1 and CDR2: SEHNR and FQNEAQ (reference sequence). Trimming removed 5 bases from V and 2 bases from J, with 6 bases in between. CDR3 nucleotides: TGTGCCAGCAGCCGAGAACAAGAGACCCAGTACTTC. Amino acids: CASSREQETQYF.

This clonotype has just a few counts. This sequence joins TRBV28 and TRBJ2-6; D gene uncertain. The germline CDR1 and CDR2 sequences are MDHEN and SYDVKM. V lost 6 bases, J lost 0 bases, and 9 bases lay in between. The CDR3 is 15 amino acids. CDR3 nucleotide sequence: TGTGCCAGCAGAAAATTGTACTCTGGGGCCAACGTCCTGACTTTC. Translation: CASRKLYSGANVLTF.

This clonotype has ten or more counts. This CDR3 reads CASSVDEGQPQHF. Written as DNA, the CDR3 is TGTGCCAGCAGCGTAGATGAGGGTCAGCCCCAGCATTTT. The genes are TRBV7-9 and TRBJ1-5, with unresolved D. The V gene's germline CDR1 is SEHNR and CDR2 FQNEAQ (reference sequence). The CDR3 runs 13 residues. V was trimmed by 5 bases and J by 6 bases, leaving 11 bases between them. The whole variable domain, filled in from reference TRBV7-9 and TRBJ1-5, reads DTGVSQNPRHKITKRGQNVTFRCDPISEHNRLYWYRQTLGQGPEFLTYFQNEAQLEKSRLLSDRFSAERPKGSFSTLEIQRTEQGDSAMYLCASSVDEGQPQHFGDGTRLSIL.

This clonotype was seen only a few times. The chain recombines TRBV18 with TRBJ2-5; D perhaps matches TRBD2 (6 bases). Looked up from germline, CDR1 is KGHSH and CDR2 is LQKENI. The CDR3 is made up of 13 amino acids. V was shortened by 6 bases and J by 1 base, with 9 bases between the two germline ends. As DNA, the CDR3 is TGTGCCAGCTCTACTAGCCTCCAAGAGACCCAGTACTTC. This encodes CASSTSLQETQYF.